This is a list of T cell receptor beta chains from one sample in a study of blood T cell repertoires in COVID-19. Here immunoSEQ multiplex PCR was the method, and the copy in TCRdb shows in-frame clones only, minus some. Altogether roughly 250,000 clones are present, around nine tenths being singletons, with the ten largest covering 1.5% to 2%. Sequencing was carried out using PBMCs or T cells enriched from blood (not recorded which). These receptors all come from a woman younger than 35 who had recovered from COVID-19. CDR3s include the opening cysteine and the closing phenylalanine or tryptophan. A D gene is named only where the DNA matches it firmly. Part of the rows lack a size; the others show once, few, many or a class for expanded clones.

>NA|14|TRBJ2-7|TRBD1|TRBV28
CASSFTGDGYEQYF
TGTGCCAGCAGTTTTACAGGGGATGGATACGAGCAGTACTTC
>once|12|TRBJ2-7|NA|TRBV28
CASIGDSYEQYF
TGTGCCAGCATTGGAGACAGCTACGAGCAGTACTTC
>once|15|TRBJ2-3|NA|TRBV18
CASSAGTYRTDTQYF
TGTGCCAGCTCAGCCGGGACTTACCGCACAGATACGCAGTATTTT
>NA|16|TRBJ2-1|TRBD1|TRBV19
CASTQARDRGHNEQFF
TGTGCCAGTACCCAGGCCCGGGACAGGGGCCACAATGAGCAGTTCTTC
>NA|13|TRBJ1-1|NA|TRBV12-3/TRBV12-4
CASTLWEGREAFF
TGTGCCAGCACCCTCTGGGAGGGGCGTGAAGCTTTCTTT
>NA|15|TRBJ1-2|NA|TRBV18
CASSPPVLQLYGYTF
TGTGCCAGCTCACCACCGGTTTTACAGCTCTATGGCTACACCTTC
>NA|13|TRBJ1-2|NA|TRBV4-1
CASSRLGDYGYTF
TGCGCCAGCAGCCGCCTCGGGGACTATGGCTACACCTTC
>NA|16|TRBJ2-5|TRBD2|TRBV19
CASSLTSGGAQETQYF
TGTGCCAGTAGTCTAACTAGCGGGGGAGCTCAAGAGACCCAGTACTTC
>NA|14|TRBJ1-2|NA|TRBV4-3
CASSQDDSHYGYTF
TGCGCCAGCAGCCAAGATGACAGCCACTATGGCTACACCTTC
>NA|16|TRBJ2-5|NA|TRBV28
CASSLFGRRGLETQYF
TGTGCCAGCAGTTTATTTGGGCGCCGGGGGTTGGAGACCCAGTACTTC
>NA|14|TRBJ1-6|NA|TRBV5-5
CASSTDIPSSPLHF
TGTGCCAGCAGTACAGACATCCCCTCTTCACCCCTCCACTTT
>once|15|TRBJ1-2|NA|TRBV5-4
CASSSLSKGEHGYTF
TGTGCCAGCAGCTCCCTATCTAAGGGGGAACATGGCTACACCTTC
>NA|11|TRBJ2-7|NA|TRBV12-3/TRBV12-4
CASRSGTEQYF
TGTGCCAGCAGGTCCGGGACAGAGCAGTACTTC
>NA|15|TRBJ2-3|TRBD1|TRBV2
CATKQTGGGSDTQYF
TGTGCCACCAAACAGACAGGGGGCGGGTCAGATACGCAGTATTTT
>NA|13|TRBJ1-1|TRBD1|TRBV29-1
CSVAGTVNTEAFF
TGCAGCGTTGCGGGGACAGTGAACACTGAAGCTTTCTTT
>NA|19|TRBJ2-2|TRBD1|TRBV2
CASSDIGTVDPVVAGELFF
TGTGCCAGCAGTGATATTGGGACAGTTGATCCAGTCGTCGCCGGGGAGCTGTTTTTT
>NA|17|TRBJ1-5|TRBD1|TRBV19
CASKKGQGAWGNQPQHF
TGTGCAAGTAAAAAGGGGCAGGGGGCTTGGGGCAATCAGCCCCAGCATTTT
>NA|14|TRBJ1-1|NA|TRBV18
CASSPAGFGTEAFF
TGTGCCAGCTCACCCGCAGGGTTCGGCACTGAAGCTTTCTTT
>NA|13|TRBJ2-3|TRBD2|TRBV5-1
CASSWSGGDTQYF
TGCGCCAGCAGCTGGTCGGGGGGAGATACGCAGTATTTT
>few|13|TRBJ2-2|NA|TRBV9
CASSVGGPGELFF
TGTGCCAGCAGCGTAGGGGGCCCGGGGGAGCTGTTTTTT
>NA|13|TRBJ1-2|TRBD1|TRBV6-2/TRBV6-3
CASSEQGIGGYTF
TGTGCCAGCAGCGAACAGGGGATCGGTGGCTACACCTTC
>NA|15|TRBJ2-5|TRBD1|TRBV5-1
CASSSGTGFFETQYF
TGCGCCAGCAGCTCCGGGACAGGGTTTTTCGAGACCCAGTACTTC
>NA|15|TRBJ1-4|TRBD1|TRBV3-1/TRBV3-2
CASSQQGAEGEKLFF
TGTGCCAGCAGCCAACAGGGGGCGGAGGGTGAAAAACTGTTTTTT
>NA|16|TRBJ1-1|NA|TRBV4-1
CASRMGSGPRSTEAFF
TGCGCCAGCAGGATGGGAAGCGGACCCCGGAGCACTGAAGCTTTCTTT
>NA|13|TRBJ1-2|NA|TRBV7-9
CASTGGGVYGYTF
TGTGCCAGCACCGGCGGGGGGGTCTATGGCTACACCTTC
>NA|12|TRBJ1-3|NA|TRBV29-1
CSHGGTGNTIYF
TGCAGCCATGGAGGGACTGGAAACACCATATATTTT
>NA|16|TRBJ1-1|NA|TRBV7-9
CASSDAGSPLNTEAFF
TGTGCCAGCAGCGACGCAGGGTCCCCATTGAACACTGAAGCTTTCTTT
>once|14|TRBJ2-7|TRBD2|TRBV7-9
CASSPSGSPYEQYF
TGTGCCAGCAGCCCTAGCGGGAGCCCCTACGAGCAGTACTTC
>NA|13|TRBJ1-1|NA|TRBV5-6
CASSFRVYTEAFF
TGTGCCAGCAGCTTCAGGGTGTACACTGAAGCTTTCTTT
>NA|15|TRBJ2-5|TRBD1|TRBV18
CASSPRTGERETQYF
TGTGCCAGCTCACCACGGACAGGGGAACGGGAGACCCAGTACTTC
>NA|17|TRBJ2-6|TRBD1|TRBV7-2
CASRRDRASSGANVLTF
TGTGCCAGCAGGAGGGACAGAGCCTCCTCTGGGGCCAACGTCCTGACTTTC
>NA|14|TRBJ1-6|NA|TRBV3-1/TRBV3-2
CASSHRGEGSPLHF
TGTGCCAGCAGCCACCGGGGGGAGGGCTCACCCCTCCACTTT
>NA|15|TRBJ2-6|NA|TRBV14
CASSGGTPGANVLTF
TGTGCCAGCAGCGGCGGGACGCCCGGGGCCAACGTCCTGACTTTC
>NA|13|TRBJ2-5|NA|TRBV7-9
CASSLVNQETQYF
TGTGCCAGCAGCTTAGTTAACCAAGAGACCCAGTACTTC
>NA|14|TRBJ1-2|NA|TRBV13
CASSLVDSYYGYTF
TGTGCCAGCAGCTTAGTGGACAGCTACTATGGCTACACCTTC
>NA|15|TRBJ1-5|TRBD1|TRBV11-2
CASSLGTGGSQPQHF
TGTGCCAGCAGCTTGGGGACAGGGGGATCTCAGCCCCAGCATTTT
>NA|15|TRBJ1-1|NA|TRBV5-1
CASSLRQDMNTEAFF
TGCGCCAGCAGCTTGAGACAGGATATGAACACTGAAGCTTTCTTT